These 10 T cell receptor beta chains were sequenced from one sample in a study of prognosis after radiotherapy for stage I lung cancer. Genomic DNA was subjected to two-round multiplex PCR for amplification of TCR beta CDR3. Every TRBV and TRBJ gene had its own specific primer in first-round PCR. TCRdb itself ran the multiplex PCR reads through MiXCR, one entry per CDR3 protein. This table has 13,000 to 15,000 distinct CDR3 sequences, roughly 50% appearing once. Sequencing was performed on PBMCs, taken before or after stereotactic body radiation therapy (not recorded which). These receptor sequences come from a donor aged 50 or older with non-small cell lung cancer.

This chain links TRBV18 with TRBJ2-1; 9 nucleotides align to TRBD2. Germline CDR1 and CDR2: KGHSH and LQKENI. The CDR3 runs 18 residues. The junction had 12 bases not matched to a gene; V was cut back by 6 bases and J by 0 bases. The CDR3 reads CASSLRGMREGSYNEQFF. DNA of the CDR3: TGTGCCAGCTCCCTGAGGGGCATGCGGGAGGGCTCCTACAATGAGCAGTTCTTC.

The table lists this clonotype with many counts. DNA of the CDR3: TGTGCCAGCAGCCCGTTCGGACTAGCGGGAAACAATGAGCAGTTCTTC. It encodes CASSPFGLAGNNEQFF. The rearrangement links TRBV3-1 to TRBJ2-1; 12 bases agree with TRBD2. The CDR3 covers 16 residues. The V gene end was trimmed by 4 bases and the J gene end by 5 bases; junction bases not matched to a gene: 6. CDR1 and CDR2 (germline): LGHDT, YNNKEL (reference sequence).

This clonotype has a count of ten or more. The junction shows a germline mismatch at one end, possibly a read error. The rearrangement links TRBV24-1 to TRBJ2-7; D is undetermined. Germline V gene data show CDR1 as KGHDR and CDR2 as SFDVKD. This CDR3 contains 11 residues. The CDR3 spells CASSDLYEQYF. The CDR3 DNA is TGTGCCTCCAGTGATTTGTACGAGCAGTACTTC.

A few counts support this clonotype. A much larger clone lies one base from this, so it may be a read error. The chain combines TRBV19 with TRBJ1-1, with D uncertain. The CDR3 consists of 15 residues. CDR1 LNHDA and CDR2 SQIVND come from the germline V gene (reference sequence). The CDR3 sequence: CAGSFGDFMNTEAFF. Written as DNA, the CDR3 is TGTGCCGGTAGTTTTGGGGATTTTATGAACACTGAAGCTTTCTTT.

This clonotype is termed medium-sized. V and J are TRBV28 and TRBJ2-7, with 8 bases identical to TRBD1. J gave up 8 bases and V 4 bases, and 10 bases lay outside the gene matches. CDR3 length: 14 residues. In germline, CDR1 is MDHEN, CDR2 SYDVKM. CDR3 sequence (DNA): TGTGCCAGCAGTTCAATGGACAGGGCGGTAAAGCAGTACTTC. Its protein is CASSSMDRAVKQYF.

The rearrangement links TRBV7-2 to TRBJ2-3; D is uncertain. Trimming took 0 bases from V and 4 from J, leaving 5 bases between them. Germline V lookup: CDR1 SGHTA, CDR2 FQGNSA. The CDR3 contains 13 residues. The CDR3: CASSLADSDTQYF. As DNA, the CDR3 is TGTGCCAGCAGCTTAGCGGATTCAGATACGCAGTATTTT.

This clonotype showed up many times. The chain carries TRBV15 and TRBJ1-4, with D possibly being TRBD1 (5 bases). CDR1 LNHNV and CDR2 YYDKDF come from the germline V gene (reference sequence). V lost 0 bases to trimming and J lost 7 bases, with 15 bases between them. CDR3 length: 16 amino acids. The CDR3 sequence: CATSRDSPGTGEKLFF. CDR3 sequence (DNA): TGTGCCACCAGCAGAGATTCCCCGGGGACTGGTGAAAAACTGTTTTTT.

Many counts were recorded for this clonotype. This chain uses TRBV25-1 with TRBJ2-3; 11 bases are shared with TRBD2. Per germline, CDR1 MGHDK and CDR2 SYGVNS. With 6 bases clipped from V and 4 bases from J, the junction kept 6 bases outside the gene matches. This CDR3 region has 15 residues. CDR3 sequence (DNA): TGTGCCAGCAGCGGGGTAGCGGGAGGGGCAGATACGCAGTATTTT. Residues: CASSGVAGGADTQYF.

This clonotype is labeled medium-sized (0.01 to 0.1%). The chain uses TRBV6-5 and TRBJ2-1; possibly TRBD1 or TRBD2 for D (6 bases each). V shed 3 bases and J shed 5 bases, with 8 bases lying between them. Germline CDR1 and CDR2: MNHEY and SVGAGI. This CDR3 is built from 13 residues. The CDR3 loop reads CASSYGGHNEQFF. CDR3 DNA sequence: TGTGCCAGCAGTTATGGGGGGCACAATGAGCAGTTCTTC.

This clonotype came up once. The genes are TRBV5-1 and TRBJ2-7; 10 bases agree with TRBD2. The CDR3 sequence is 15 residues long. From germline, CDR1 is SGHRS and CDR2 YFSETQ. The junction had 13 bases not matched to a gene; V was cut back by 6 bases and J by 7 bases. The CDR3 region is CASNLLAGAGGEQYF. In nucleotides, the CDR3 is TGCGCCAGCAATCTGCTAGCGGGGGCTGGGGGGGAGCAGTACTTC.